These 15 T cell receptor beta chains were all obtained from the same sample, sequenced in a study of patients and donors after allogeneic stem cell transplantation. TCRdb re-called the RT-PCR reads through MiXCR, storing one row per CDR3 protein. The table has around 160,000 distinct CDR3 sequences, about 29% seen once. Sequenced input: blood, either unsorted or a sorted T cell fraction (not recorded which). Source of these receptors: a human donor who was either an allogeneic HSCT recipient or a stem cell or donor lymphocyte infusion donor (not recorded which). It is not recorded whose cells these are; they may come from a transplant donor.

This clonotype occurred many times. This chain joins TRBV20-1 and TRBJ2-4; 11 bases line up with TRBD2. With V trimmed by 3 bases and J by 6 bases, 4 bases remained unmatched. This CDR3 has 14 amino acids. CDR1 DFQATT and CDR2 SNEGSKA come from the germline V gene (reference sequence). CDR3 bases: TGCAGTGCTAGTACTAGCGGGAGCGGAAACATTCAGTACTTC. Amino acid sequence: CSASTSGSGNIQYF.

The chain links TRBV18 to TRBJ1-2, with D perhaps matching TRBD1 (5 bases). Deletions cut 1 base from V and 0 bases from J, with 12 bases between. Germline CDR1 and CDR2: KGHSH and LQKENI. This CDR3 comprises 16 residues. CDR3 coding DNA: TGTGCCAGCTCACCACGGGACCGACGCACTAACTATGGCTACACCTTC. Protein product: CASSPRDRRTNYGYTF.

V and J are TRBV2 and TRBJ1-2, with no clear D. The CDR3 is made up of 13 amino acids. CDR1 and CDR2 from the germline V gene are SNHLY and FYNNEI. V lost 7 bases, J lost 0 bases, and 9 bases lay in between. CDR3 residues: CASMGGANYGYTF. For the CDR3, the DNA is TGTGCCAGCATGGGCGGAGCTAACTATGGCTACACCTTC. Drawing the rest from reference TRBV2 and TRBJ1-2, the complete variable domain is EPEVTQTPSHQVTQMGQEVILRCVPISNHLYFYWYRQILGQKVEFLVSFYNNEISEKSEIFDDQFSVERPDGSNFTLKIRSTKLEDSAMYFCASMGGANYGYTFGSGTRLTVV.

Only a few counts were recorded for this clonotype. The V and J genes are TRBV10-3 and TRBJ2-7; D call uncertain. There are 13 residues in the CDR3. V shed 4 bases and J shed 2 bases, with 9 bases lying between them. Germline CDR1 is ENHRY and CDR2 is SYGVKD. The CDR3 sequence is CAISGTGTYEQYF. CDR3 DNA sequence: TGTGCCATCAGTGGAACTGGGACCTACGAGCAGTACTTC.

This clonotype was seen a handful of times. This chain connects TRBV4-3 to TRBJ2-7; tentative D call: TRBD1 (5 bases). Germline V CDR1 and CDR2: LGHNA, YSLEER. The V gene lost 0 bases and the J gene lost 2 bases, with 5 bases spanning the gap. The CDR3 consists of 13 residues. The CDR3 nucleotides read TGCGCCAGCAGCCAAGACAGGGCCTACGAGCAGTACTTC. Its translation: CASSQDRAYEQYF.

This clonotype was counted between two and nine times. The rearrangement joins TRBV12-3 or TRBV12-4 to TRBJ1-5, with a tentative D call TRBD1 (5 bases). The CDR3 covers 12 residues. CDR3 DNA sequence: TGTGCATCAGGCAGGGCAAATCAGCCCCAGCATTTT. Translation gives CASGRANQPQHF.

The chain has TRBV12-5 and TRBJ2-2, with TRBD2 matching 11 bases. The germline gives CDR1 LGHNT, CDR2 FRNRAP. With 0 bases clipped from V and 4 bases from J, the junction kept 16 bases outside the gene matches. The CDR3 consists of 21 residues. The CDR3 DNA follows: TGTGCTAGTGGTTTGGTACTCCCTAGCGGGAGGTTCCGCGGGGGCACCGGGGAGCTGTTTTTT. It is translated as CASGLVLPSGRFRGGTGELFF.

This clonotype was picked up a small number of times. The V and J genes are TRBV20-1 and TRBJ1-3; D call uncertain. Trimming took 3 bases from V and 1 from J, leaving 7 bases between them. The CDR3 is 13 amino acids. Germline loops: CDR1 DFQATT, CDR2 SNEGSKA (reference sequence). CDR3 sequence: CSASKGSGNTIYF. The CDR3 DNA reads as TGCAGTGCTAGTAAGGGTTCTGGAAACACCATATATTTT.

The gene calls are TRBV4-2 and TRBJ2-7; TRBD1 aligns across 9 bases. The trim removed 5 bases at V and 3 bases at J, leaving 8 bases unmatched. CDR1 LGHNA and CDR2 YNFKEQ come from the germline V gene. The CDR3 runs to 15 residues. Here the CDR3 DNA reads TGTGCCAGCAGCGAAACCGGGACAGGGAGCTACGAGCAGTACTTC. Translating it yields CASSETGTGSYEQYF.

The chain employs TRBV7-6 and TRBJ2-3; D ambiguous. CDR1 and CDR2 (germline): SGHVS, FNYEAQ. CDR3 size: 15 residues. V shed 2 bases and J shed 2 bases, with 11 bases lying between them. CDR3 region: CASSLWLRVTDTQYF. Written as DNA, the CDR3 is TGTGCCAGCAGCTTATGGCTTAGGGTCACAGATACGCAGTATTTT.

The rearrangement links TRBV6-2 or TRBV6-3 to TRBJ2-7; D gene unclear. Trimming took off 4 bases at V and 2 bases at J, with 12 bases between the two ends. The CDR3 extends over 14 amino acids. CDR1 is MNHEY and CDR2 is SVGEGT in the germline V gene. The CDR3 reads CASSFPHVAYEQYF. The DNA for the CDR3 is TGTGCCAGCAGTTTCCCCCACGTCGCCTACGAGCAGTACTTC.

This clonotype was observed a single time. The chain joins TRBV9 to TRBJ2-1; D is possibly TRBD2 (5 bases). Germline-derived CDR1 and CDR2 are SGDLS and YYNGEE. This CDR3 has 16 residues. Trimming shortened V by 0 bases and J by 4 bases, and 14 bases separated the two germline ends. CDR3 nucleotides: TGTGCCAGCAGCGTAGGGTTGTGGGAGTTTTACAATGAGCAGTTCTTC. This sequence encodes CASSVGLWEFYNEQFF.

As DNA, the CDR3 is TGTGCCAGCAGTTCCAGGGCGGGACTGTCCACCGGGGAGCTGTTTTTT. Protein sequence: CASSSRAGLSTGELFF. The chain employs TRBV12-3 or TRBV12-4 and TRBJ2-2; a weak D match, TRBD2 (6 bases). There are 16 residues in the CDR3. V gave up 4 bases and J gave up 4 bases, with 16 bases separating them.

This clonotype was counted a few times. The chain is built from TRBV6-2 or TRBV6-3 and TRBJ2-5; TRBD2 agrees at 13 bases. Germline CDR1 and CDR2: MNHEY and SVGEGT. With V trimmed by 6 bases and J by 5 bases, 9 bases remained unmatched. This CDR3 has 16 residues. The CDR3 nucleotides are TGTGCCAGCAGCCTTGGACTAGCGGGAGTAGAGGAGACCCAGTACTTC. It is translated as CASSLGLAGVEETQYF.

The chain combines TRBV5-1 with TRBJ1-1; perhaps TRBD1 as D (6 bases). V lost 3 bases to trimming and J lost 0 bases, with 9 bases between them. Germline V gene data show CDR1 as SGHRS and CDR2 as YFSETQ. The CDR3 length is 14 residues. As DNA, the CDR3 is TGCGCCAGCAGCTCGGACAGTATGAACACTGAAGCTTTCTTT. Protein: CASSSDSMNTEAFF.